The 2 T cell receptor beta chains below were found in one sample sequenced in a study of PD-1 blockade in classical Hodgkin lymphoma. The method was immunoSEQ multiplex PCR; TCRdb's version includes in-frame clones alone and lacks a portion of them. The repertoire holds 55,000 to 60,000 clones, with roughly 90% as singletons. Relapse after autologous stem cell transplantation occurred in every patient, and brentuximab vedotin exposure varied. The specimen was peripheral blood mononuclear cells (PBMCs), collected before the second cycle of nivolumab. These receptors originate from a human donor with classical Hodgkin lymphoma.

The V gene is TRBV27, the J gene TRBJ2-7; 7 bases are shared with TRBD2. The germline V gene encodes CDR1 MNHEY and CDR2 SMNVEV (reference sequence). The CDR3 has 15 amino acids. V was clipped by 6 bases and J by 5 bases; unmatched bases: 13. CDR3 coding DNA: TGTGCCAGCAGGGATCTAGCGGCACACGTCCACGAGCAGTACTTC. Translation: CASRDLAAHVHEQYF.

This chain links TRBV30 with TRBJ2-5, with a tentative D call TRBD2 (5 bases). The V end was cut by 3 bases, the J end by 7 bases, with 21 bases between. The CDR3 consists of 15 residues. The germline gives CDR1 GTSNPN, CDR2 SVGIG (reference sequence). DNA of the CDR3: TGTGCCTGGAGCACGAATGGCGGGTCCGTCAGGACCCAGTACTTC. It specifies CAWSTNGGSVRTQYF.